The rows below give T cell receptor beta chains drawn from one sample of a study of identifying expanded T cells in peripheral blood. Assay: immunoSEQ multiplex PCR; the TCRdb copy retains only in-frame clones and omits some. The table includes roughly 120,000 clones, 88% detected once. Material: blood. These receptors were obtained from a person aged 18-70 years in good health. The CDR3 runs from the conserved cysteine through the conserved F or W. The D gene is left open where the match is weak. Clone size is shown for a subset of rows, as once, few, many or a class of expanded clone.

j_gene	v_gene	d_gene	abundance	CDR3aa	CDR3nt
TRBJ1-2	TRBV18	.	.	CASSPIRGAADSYGYTF	TGTGCCAGCTCACCTATACGGGGGGCGGCAGATTCTTATGGCTACACCTTC
TRBJ2-7	TRBV11-2	.	.	CASSLGRGGYEQYF	TGTGCCAGCAGCTTAGGCAGGGGCGGATACGAGCAGTACTTC
TRBJ2-5	TRBV7-6	.	.	CASSIGETQYF	TGTGCCAGCAGTATAGGAGAGACCCAGTACTTC
TRBJ2-3	TRBV15	.	.	CATSPRRSDTQYF	TGTGCCACCAGCCCTCGGCGGTCAGATACGCAGTATTTT
TRBJ2-3	TRBV5-1	TRBD1	.	CASSLGQGAGTDTQYF	TGCGCCAGCAGCTTGGGACAGGGGGCTGGCACAGATACGCAGTATTTT
TRBJ1-2	TRBV11-2	.	.	CASSLDLGPMEDYGYTF	TGTGCCAGCAGCTTAGATCTGGGCCCGATGGAGGACTATGGCTACACCTTC
TRBJ1-4	TRBV10-3	TRBD1	once	CAISESIVSGQLNEKLFF	TGTGCCATCAGTGAGTCGATCGTTTCGGGACAGCTAAATGAAAAACTGTTTTTT
TRBJ1-2	TRBV21-1	.	once	CASSTGGTGPNYGYTF	TGTGCCAGCAGCACCGGAGGGACGGGCCCTAACTATGGCTACACCTTC
TRBJ1-4	TRBV19	.	once	CASSISRFGEKLFF	TGTGCCAGTAGTATCAGCAGGTTTGGGGAAAAACTGTTTTTT
TRBJ2-3	TRBV5-1	.	.	CASSLAVDTQYF	TGCGCCAGCAGCTTAGCGGTGGATACGCAGTATTTT
TRBJ2-4	TRBV19	TRBD2	.	CASRNTGGTKNIQYF	TGTGCCAGTAGAAACACGGGGGGAACCAAAAACATTCAGTACTTC
TRBJ2-3	TRBV18	.	.	CASSPLPSGTDTQYF	TGTGCCAGCTCACCTCTGCCTAGCGGCACAGATACGCAGTATTTT
TRBJ1-1	TRBV7-9	.	.	CASSPPGSTEAFF	TGTGCCAGCAGCCCGCCAGGATCCACTGAAGCTTTCTTT
TRBJ2-7	TRBV6-5	.	.	CASRTPVSYEQYF	TGTGCCAGCAGGACGCCGGTCTCCTACGAGCAGTACTTC
TRBJ1-6	TRBV7-3	TRBD1	.	CASSLSGQGASPLHF	TGTGCCAGCAGCTTATCGGGACAGGGGGCGTCACCCCTCCACTTT
TRBJ2-1	TRBV6-6	TRBD2	.	CATSKRREGRDNEQFF	TGTGCCACATCGAAAAGGCGGGAGGGCAGGGACAATGAGCAGTTCTTC
TRBJ1-3	TRBV9	.	.	CASSSQGPGNTIYF	TGTGCCAGCAGCTCACAGGGACCTGGAAACACCATATATTTT
TRBJ2-7	TRBV11-2	TRBD1	few	CASSPRDRGGEQYF	TGTGCCAGCAGCCCCCGGGACAGGGGTGGCGAGCAGTACTTC
TRBJ2-7	TRBV5-6	.	.	CASSLRHEQYF	TGTGCCAGCAGCTTGAGGCACGAGCAGTACTTC
TRBJ1-1	TRBV6-6	TRBD1	.	CASSPGQGTVNTEAFF	TGTGCCAGCAGTCCCGGACAGGGGACGGTGAACACTGAAGCTTTCTTT
TRBJ1-4	TRBV7-6	.	.	CASSQGPNEKLFF	TGTGCCAGCAGCCAAGGACCTAATGAAAAACTGTTTTTT
TRBJ1-4	TRBV5-4	.	.	CASSLTASPTNEKLFF	TGTGCCAGCAGCTTGACCGCTTCTCCAACTAATGAAAAACTGTTTTTT
TRBJ1-2	TRBV7-7	TRBD1	.	CASSSEGQGCADYGYTF	TGTGCCAGCAGCTCCGAGGGACAGGGGTGTGCGGACTATGGCTACACCTTC
TRBJ2-7	TRBV11-3	.	.	CASSLPKAGWGPSYEQYF	TGTGCCAGCAGCTTACCTAAAGCGGGTTGGGGTCCCTCCTACGAGCAGTACTTC
TRBJ1-2	TRBV10-1	.	.	CASTCPEDGNYGYTF	TGCGCCAGCACATGCCCTGAGGACGGGAACTATGGCTACACCTTC
TRBJ2-6	TRBV6-1	.	once	CASSEAERTGANVLTF	TGTGCCAGCAGTGAAGCGGAGAGGACTGGGGCCAACGTCCTGACTTTC
TRBJ1-2	TRBV6-5	TRBD1	.	CASSYSQGGPDGYTF	TGTGCCAGCAGTTACTCGCAGGGGGGTCCGGATGGCTACACCTTC
TRBJ1-3	TRBV18	.	.	CASSPGEAGNTIYF	TGTGCCAGCTCACCCGGGGAAGCTGGAAACACCATATATTTT
TRBJ2-7	TRBV6-1	TRBD2	.	CASAGTSGYYEQYF	TGTGCCAGCGCCGGGACTAGCGGGTACTACGAGCAGTACTTC
TRBJ1-5	TRBV5-4	.	.	CASSPEAGVNQPQHF	TGTGCCAGCAGCCCCGAAGCGGGGGTAAATCAGCCCCAGCATTTT
TRBJ2-7	TRBV7-2	.	.	CASSFDRSSSYEQYF	TGTGCCAGCAGCTTCGACAGGTCCAGCTCCTACGAGCAGTACTTC
TRBJ1-1	TRBV5-4	TRBD1	.	CASSAGGSNTEAFF	TGTGCCAGCAGCGCAGGGGGATCGAACACTGAAGCTTTCTTT
TRBJ1-5	TRBV7-9	.	.	CASSRGGQPQHF	TGTGCCAGCAGCCGGGGGGGTCAGCCCCAGCATTTT
TRBJ2-2	TRBV30	.	.	CAWSVIGELFF	TGTGCCTGGAGTGTCATCGGGGAGCTGTTTTTT
TRBJ1-5	TRBV19	.	.	CASTRAGFGDQPQHF	TGTGCCAGTACCAGAGCGGGGTTTGGGGATCAGCCCCAGCATTTT
TRBJ2-7	TRBV5-1	TRBD2	.	CASSKGLAGEGSHEQYF	TGCGCCAGCAGCAAGGGACTAGCGGGAGAGGGGAGTCACGAGCAGTACTTC
TRBJ2-2	TRBV19	TRBD1	.	CASTRGQTQGTGELFF	TGTGCCAGTACCCGGGGACAGACCCAGGGCACCGGGGAGCTGTTTTTT
TRBJ1-5	TRBV5-6	.	.	CASSLKGARGPEHF	TGTGCCAGCAGCTTGAAGGGAGCTCGCGGGCCGGAGCATTTT
TRBJ2-2	TRBV6-1	TRBD1	few	CASTRQGNTGELFF	TGTGCCAGCACCCGACAGGGAAACACCGGGGAGCTGTTTTTT
TRBJ1-4	TRBV5-1	TRBD1	once	CASSSQGTALFF	TGCGCCAGCAGCTCCCAGGGGACAGCACTGTTTTTT
TRBJ1-4	TRBV7-9	.	.	CASSLAGTANEKLFF	TGTGCCAGCAGCTTGGCGGGGACCGCTAATGAAAAACTGTTTTTT
TRBJ1-4	TRBV28	TRBD1	.	CASSILSGGRSTNEKLFF	TGTGCCAGCAGTATACTATCAGGGGGGCGTTCGACTAATGAAAAACTGTTTTTT
TRBJ2-5	TRBV2	.	.	CASSERGQETQYF	TGTGCCAGCAGTGAAAGGGGGCAAGAGACCCAGTACTTC
TRBJ2-2	TRBV10-2	.	.	CASSEGFGELFF	TGCGCCAGCAGTGAAGGGTTCGGGGAGCTGTTTTTT
TRBJ2-1	TRBV5-6	TRBD2	.	CASSFRGLLAGAEGNEQFF	TGTGCCAGCAGCTTTCGAGGTTTGCTAGCGGGAGCGGAAGGTAATGAGCAGTTCTTC